This TCR beta chain was retrieved from a study of T cell responses to AZD1222 COVID-19 vaccine. Findings and limits, study-wide: A rise in Spike-specific TCR breadth and depth followed two AZD1222 doses. The donor group comprised mostly white British people and more females; the analysis possibly underestimated clonal diversity.

In the case of this clone: What it binds is not known.

Only in-frame clones appear in the TCRdb table, and some are missing; sequencing was by immunoSEQ multiplex PCR. This sample has 120,000 or so clones, with 70% to 90% found just once. The germline CDR1 and CDR2 sequences are PRHDT and FYEKMQ (reference sequence). The CDR3 loop spans 14 amino acids. V dropped 6 bases and J dropped 8; count of bases not matched to a gene: 8. The J gene is TRBJ1-4, the V gene TRBV13; 8 nucleotides agree with TRBD1. This TCR derives from an adult in good health. Material: peripheral blood, obtained on day 0 of AZD1222 vaccination. The CDR3 nucleotides are TGTGCCAGCAGTCTTGGACAGGGTAAAGAAAAACTGTTTTTT. Encoded protein: CASSLGQGKEKLFF.